This TCR beta chain stems from a study of blood T cell repertoires in COVID-19. Study summary: The United States, Italy and Spain provided the acute and convalescent COVID-19 samples. Sample material is recorded as cDNA or gDNA derived from T cells, B-cell-depleted T cells, or PBMCs.

The germline V gene has CDR1 LNHDA and CDR2 SQIVND (reference sequence). V was pared by 2 bases and J by 5 bases, with 11 bases between. This CDR3 region has 14 residues. Per the original methods: Counts of nucleated cells, estimated from reference gene primer amplification, were obtained. The assay was immunoSEQ multiplex PCR, and TCRdb's table has in-frame clones only and misses some. The D gene and trimming were derived from the DNA, and the V and J assignments and clone size from that table. This sample carries under 100,000 clones, 80% to 90% of them seen once, and the ten largest clones take more than 8%.

The receptor was derived from a man in his fifties or sixties with acute or convalescent COVID-19. This rearrangement joins TRBV19 to TRBJ2-3; D gene ambiguous. Sequenced sample: peripheral blood. The CDR3 DNA sequence: TGTGCCAGTAGTATAAACGGAGCCCGAGATACGCAGTATTTT. Translated: CASSINGARDTQYF. Full variable domain (rest looked up from reference TRBV19 and TRBJ2-3): DGGITQSPKYLFRKEGQNVTLSCEQNLNHDAMYWYRQDPGQGLRLIYYSQIVNDFQKGDIAEGYSVSREKKESFPLTVTSAQKNPTAFYLCASSINGARDTQYFGPGTRLTVL.